Listed below are T cell receptor beta chains from one sample, sequenced in a study of T cell responses to AZD1222 COVID-19 vaccine. Only in-frame clones appear in the TCRdb table, and some are missing; sequencing was by immunoSEQ multiplex PCR. The sample shows 70,000 or so clones, roughly 85% of them seen only once. Material: peripheral blood, obtained 28 days after the second AZD1222 dose. Receptors originate from an adult who received the AZD1222 COVID-19 vaccine. The CDR3 runs from the conserved cysteine through the conserved F or W. D genes are given only for firm matches. Expanded clones get a size class; other rows say once, few or many, or leave the size out.

>TRBV12-5|TRBJ2-1|-|-
TGTGCTAGTGGTGTTGGGCAGGGGGGTTACAATGAGCAGTTCTTC
CASGVGQGGYNEQFF
>TRBV2|TRBJ1-1|TRBD1|-
TGTGCCAGCAGCACCGGGACAGATAACACTGAAGCTTTCTTT
CASSTGTDNTEAFF
>TRBV6-2/TRBV6-3|TRBJ1-2|-|-
TGTGCCAGCAGTTACGGGGTTGGCTACACCTTC
CASSYGVGYTF
>TRBV12-3/TRBV12-4|TRBJ2-1|-|-
TGTGCCAGCAGTTTTATACCGAATGAGCAGTTCTTC
CASSFIPNEQFF
>TRBV27|TRBJ2-2|-|-
TGTGCCAGCAGTTTATTGGCCGGGGAGCTGTTTTTT
CASSLLAGELFF
>TRBV18|TRBJ2-5|-|-
TGTGCCAGCTCACCGGGGGAGGAGACCCAGTACTTC
CASSPGEETQYF
>TRBV7-8|TRBJ1-5|-|-
TGTGCCAGCAGCCTACAGGGCCGGTCCTATCAGCCCCAGCATTTT
CASSLQGRSYQPQHF
>TRBV24-1|TRBJ2-3|TRBD2|-
TGTGCCACCAGTGATTTGGCAGCGGGAGAGAAAGATACGCAGTATTTT
CATSDLAAGEKDTQYF
>TRBV27|TRBJ2-1|-|once
TGTGCCAGCATTATCAGGGGGGGTGCGGGCTATGAGCAGTTCTTC
CASIIRGGAGYEQFF
>TRBV3-1/TRBV3-2|TRBJ1-3|-|-
TGTGCCAGCAGCCCACTGGACGGGATTTACTCTGGAAACACCATATATTTT
CASSPLDGIYSGNTIYF